The 27 T cell receptor beta chains below come from one sample, sequenced in a study of beta chain features in type 1 diabetes. The sequenced template was cDNA made from the entire isolated RNA. Libraries were prepared by immunoSEQ multiplex PCR; TCRdb keeps only in-frame clonotypes and omits some of them. The sample has roughly 170,000 clones; about 12% are singletons. Sequencing was performed on central memory CD4+ T cells from blood. These receptors were taken from a woman under 30 in good health.

In this sample, this clone turned up a few times. The chain recombines TRBV7-3 with TRBJ2-7, with 9 bases identical to TRBD2. The trim removed 2 bases at V and 2 bases at J, leaving 7 bases unmatched. The CDR3 has 16 amino acids. The germline gives CDR1 SGHTA, CDR2 FQGTGA. The DNA for the CDR3 is TGTGCCAGCAGCTTAGGCCCCTTAGCGGGAGCCTACGAGCAGTACTTC. Translation: CASSLGPLAGAYEQYF.

This chain connects TRBV28 to TRBJ2-5; 14 nucleotides agree with TRBD2. The CDR3 runs 17 residues. The V and J ends lost 1 base and 4 bases, in that order; junction bases with no gene match: 5. Per germline, CDR1 MDHEN and CDR2 SYDVKM. The CDR3 spells CASSLFGLAGGAETQYF. CDR3 nucleotide sequence: TGTGCCAGCAGTTTATTTGGACTAGCGGGAGGAGCAGAGACCCAGTACTTC.

V gene TRBV5-1 combines with J gene TRBJ1-1, with a tentative D call TRBD1 (5 bases). Germline V gene lookup returns CDR1 SGHRS and CDR2 YFSETQ. This CDR3 region has 13 residues. Trimming shortened V by 0 bases and J by 6 bases, and 9 bases separated the two germline ends. This CDR3 reads CASSLGWGAEAFF. Written as DNA, the CDR3 is TGCGCCAGCAGCTTGGGGTGGGGGGCTGAAGCTTTCTTT.

The rearrangement uses TRBV18 and TRBJ1-5, with 7 bases identical to TRBD1. Germline CDR1 KGHSH, CDR2 LQKENI. The V and J ends lost 3 bases and 4 bases, in that order; junction bases with no gene match: 0. This CDR3 region has 13 residues. CDR3 region: CASSPGQNQPQHF. The CDR3 DNA sequence: TGTGCCAGCTCACCGGGACAGAATCAGCCCCAGCATTTT.

The rearrangement joins TRBV28 to TRBJ1-5, with D possibly matching TRBD1 (6 bases). The CDR3 loop spans 15 amino acids. V dropped 5 bases and J dropped 0 bases, with 11 bases sitting between them. Germline V gene data show CDR1 as MDHEN and CDR2 as SYDVKM. The CDR3 DNA is TGTGCCAGCAGTCGGACAGACCTTAGCAATCAGCCCCAGCATTTT. Protein: CASSRTDLSNQPQHF.

This clone was detected only a few times. V gene TRBV30 combines with J gene TRBJ1-5, with D unclear. Trimming removed 2 bases at V and 6 bases at J, with 14 bases between. Germline V gene lookup returns CDR1 GTSNPN and CDR2 SVGIG (reference sequence). This CDR3 has 14 residues. The CDR3: CAWSYRQFPQPQHF. CDR3 coding DNA: TGTGCCTGGAGTTATCGACAATTCCCTCAGCCCCAGCATTTT.

The chain combines TRBV4-1 with TRBJ2-1; TRBD1 matches at 7 bases. With 4 bases clipped from V and 7 bases from J, the junction kept 7 bases outside the gene matches. Germline V gives CDR1 MGHRA, CDR2 YSYEKL. The CDR3 runs to 14 residues. CDR3 in amino acids: CASSRQTGYNEQFF. CDR3 coding DNA: TGCGCCAGCAGCCGACAGACAGGGTATAATGAGCAGTTCTTC.

The chain links TRBV10-3 to TRBJ2-6, with no clear D. The germline V and J ends were trimmed by 9 bases and 4 bases, with 10 bases remaining between them. CDR1 and CDR2 from the germline V gene are ENHRY and SYGVKD. The CDR3 has 13 amino acids. CDR3 sequence (DNA): TGTGCCATTTCCCGTCCCGGGGCCAACGTCCTGACTTTC. It specifies CAISRPGANVLTF.

The chain uses TRBV18 and TRBJ2-1; 9 nucleotides agree with TRBD1. The trim removed 3 bases at V and 0 bases at J, leaving 3 bases unmatched. CDR1 is KGHSH, CDR2 LQKENI, per germline. The CDR3 runs 16 residues. The CDR3 protein is CASSPLGQGSYNEQFF. Here the CDR3 DNA reads TGTGCCAGCTCACCGCTGGGACAGGGCTCCTACAATGAGCAGTTCTTC.

In its sample, this clone was seen a few times. The chain recombines TRBV10-3 with TRBJ2-7; TRBD2 matches at 11 bases. V dropped 3 bases and J dropped 5; count of bases not matched to a gene: 9. CDR3 length equals 16 residues. Germline CDR1 is ENHRY and CDR2 is SYGVKD. The DNA for the CDR3 is TGTGCCATCAGTGACGCAGGGGGACTAGCGGCCCACGAGCAGTACTTC. This gives the protein CAISDAGGLAAHEQYF.

This clone was picked up a small number of times. The chain links TRBV30 to TRBJ2-2; TRBD1 matches at 9 bases. The CDR3 is 13 residues long. With 7 bases clipped from V and 7 bases from J, the junction kept 7 bases outside the gene matches. Germline assignment: CDR1 GTSNPN and CDR2 SVGIG (reference sequence). This CDR3 is CALGTGQGGELFF. The CDR3 DNA sequence: TGTGCCTTGGGGACAGGGCAGGGCGGGGAGCTGTTTTTT.

In this sample, this clone turned up a few times. The chain has TRBV5-4 and TRBJ1-2; possible D gene TRBD1, 5 bases. The V end was cut by 4 bases, the J end by 4 bases, with 17 bases between. Germline V gives CDR1 SGHNT, CDR2 YYREEE (reference sequence). This CDR3 has 15 amino acids. DNA for the CDR3: TGTGCCAGCAGCCTCGGGGGTGCCACGGGCTATGGCTACACCTTC. Amino acid sequence: CASSLGGATGYGYTF.

This clone appeared a few times. The rearrangement joins TRBV11-3 to TRBJ2-1; the D gene is possibly TRBD1 (6 bases). The CDR3 has 13 amino acids. V lost 3 bases to trimming and J lost 4 bases, with 7 bases between them. CDR1 and CDR2 (germline): SGHNT, YENEEA. The CDR3 spells CASSFGQYNEQFF. The DNA of the CDR3 is TGTGCCAGCAGCTTCGGACAGTACAATGAGCAGTTCTTC. Complete variable domain (other parts from reference TRBV11-3 and TRBJ2-1): EAGVVQSPRYKIIEKKQPVAFWCNPISGHNTLYWYLQNLGQGPELLIRYENEEAVDDSQLPKDRFSAERLKGVDSTLKIQPAELGDSAVYLCASSFGQYNEQFFGPGTRLTVL.

The rearrangement joins TRBV6-1 to TRBJ2-7, with a weak D call TRBD2 (6 bases). Germline assignment: CDR1 MNHNS and CDR2 SASEGT. The CDR3 length is 17 residues. Trimming removed 5 bases at V and 2 bases at J, with 22 bases between. CDR3 bases: TGTGCCAGCAGTAAAGGACGGACTTGGGGGGATGCCTACGAGCAGTACTTC. Its translation: CASSKGRTWGDAYEQYF.

This clone was recorded a few times. This sequence joins TRBV10-3 and TRBJ1-2, with D possibly TRBD1 on 5 matching bases. The CDR3 has 15 amino acids. Germline values: CDR1 ENHRY, CDR2 SYGVKD. V lost 4 bases and J 6 bases, leaving 18 bases between the germline ends. The CDR3 DNA sequence: TGTGCCATCAGTGCCTCGCCACCGCAGGGCCATGGCTACACCTTC. Residues: CAISASPPQGHGYTF.

The gene calls are TRBV9 and TRBJ2-1; the match to TRBD2 covers 8 bases. CDR3 length: 15 residues. V was clipped by 2 bases and J by 9 bases; unmatched bases: 10. Germline CDR1 SGDLS, CDR2 YYNGEE. In nucleotides, the CDR3 is TGTGCCAGCAGCGTTAGCGGGACTCCAGGTAGTGAGCAGTTCTTC. As protein: CASSVSGTPGSEQFF.

The CDR3 reads CASSEWTAYTDTQYF. The CDR3 region has the DNA TGTGCCAGCAGCGAGTGGACAGCCTACACAGATACGCAGTATTTT. The rearrangement links TRBV9 to TRBJ2-3; D may be TRBD1 (6 bases). Trimming pared 3 bases from V and 2 bases from J, leaving 13 bases between. The CDR3 runs to 15 residues. The germline gives CDR1 SGDLS, CDR2 YYNGEE.

The chain links TRBV18 to TRBJ1-1, with TRBD1 as a possible D gene (5 bases). Germline lookup yields CDR1 KGHSH and CDR2 LQKENI. The CDR3 covers 13 residues. Trimming took off 6 bases at V and 7 bases at J, with 15 bases between the two ends. The CDR3 DNA reads TGTGCCAGCTCTCCCGTCATAACAGGTGAAGCTTTCTTT. It translates to CASSPVITGEAFF.

The chain carries TRBV15 and TRBJ2-1; TRBD2 might be the D (5 bases). Germline V gene lookup returns CDR1 LNHNV and CDR2 YYDKDF (reference sequence). The ends were cut back, 0 bases at V and 8 bases at J, with 20 bases in the middle. The CDR3 is made up of 17 amino acids. The CDR3 here is CATSRDKAAAFGHEQFF. The CDR3 bases are TGTGCCACCAGCAGAGATAAAGCAGCGGCCTTTGGCCATGAGCAGTTCTTC.

In this sample, this clone turned up a few times. CDR3: CASMGGDLSAEAFF. DNA of the CDR3: TGTGCCAGCATGGGCGGGGATCTTAGCGCTGAAGCTTTCTTT. The chain carries TRBV2 and TRBJ1-1, with D uncertain. The CDR3 spans 14 residues. V dropped 7 bases and J dropped 6 bases, with 18 bases sitting between them. Germline V gene data show CDR1 as SNHLY and CDR2 as FYNNEI.

This rearrangement joins TRBV29-1 to TRBJ2-7, with TRBD2 identical over 8 bases. The CDR3 loop spans 12 amino acids. After removal of 6 bases from V and 7 bases from J, the junction contained 8 bases not matched to a gene. The V gene's germline CDR1 is SQVTM and CDR2 ANQGSEA. The CDR3 nucleotides are TGCAGCGTCCCTTCAGCGGGGGTAGAGCAGTACTTC. Its protein product is CSVPSAGVEQYF.

The V call is TRBV28, the J call TRBJ1-1; perhaps TRBD1 as D (6 bases). The CDR3 consists of 14 residues. With 6 bases removed from V and 1 base from J, the gap between germline ends came to 12 bases. Looked up from germline, CDR1 is MDHEN and CDR2 is SYDVKM. The CDR3 reads CASRISGQNTEAFF. The DNA for the CDR3 is TGTGCCAGCAGGATTTCGGGACAGAACACTGAAGCTTTCTTT.

V usage is TRBV23-1 and J usage is TRBJ2-7, with 7 positions matching TRBD1. TRBV23-1 is identified as an open reading frame with a role that is uncertain. The CDR3 loop spans 16 amino acids. V lost 6 bases and J lost 1; bases outside the gene matches: 12. DNA for the CDR3: TGCGCCAGCAGCCGCCTCCGGGCAGGGGGTTCCTACGAGCAGTACTTC. This codes for CASSRLRAGGSYEQYF.

This clone has only a few counts. The junction departs from germline at one end; a sequencing error may be responsible. The chain carries TRBV5-4 and TRBJ1-2; D gene ambiguous. The CDR3 covers 14 residues. Germline V gene sequence: CDR1 SGHNT, CDR2 YYREEE (reference sequence). CDR3 in DNA: TGCGCCAGCAGCCAAGATCAGTCTAACTATGGCTACACCTTC. Amino acid sequence: CASSQDQSNYGYTF. Filled out from reference TRBV5-4 and TRBJ1-2, the complete variable domain reads ETGVTQSPTHLIKTRGQQVTLRCSSQSGHNTVSWYQQALGQGPQFIFQYYREEENGRGNFPPRFSGLQFPNYSSELNVNALELDDSALYLCASSQDQSNYGYTFGSGTRLTVV.

The V gene is TRBV18, the J gene TRBJ2-5; D remains unclear. Germline-derived CDR1 and CDR2 are KGHSH and LQKENI. V lost 4 bases and J lost 1, with 7 bases in between. The CDR3 length is 13 residues. For the CDR3, the DNA is TGTGCCAGCTCACTAATGAGCCAAGAGACCCAGTACTTC. Residues: CASSLMSQETQYF.

The chain combines TRBV5-4 with TRBJ2-1; 8 bases agree with TRBD2. This CDR3 has 15 residues. Looked up from germline, CDR1 is SGHNT and CDR2 is YYREEE (reference sequence). Losses at the gene ends were 5 bases for V and 2 bases for J; bases not matched to a gene: 6. CDR3: CASRRDGGAYNEQFF. DNA for the CDR3: TGTGCCAGCAGAAGGGACGGGGGGGCCTACAATGAGCAGTTCTTC.

This clone was observed a few times. The J gene is TRBJ2-7, the V gene TRBV6-5, with TRBD1 matching over 7 bases. V shed 8 bases, J shed 3 bases, and the junction held 10 bases outside the gene matches. Germline CDR1 and CDR2: MNHEY and SVGAGI. The CDR3 has 14 residues. The CDR3 DNA follows: TGTGCCAGCCGCCCCGGGACAGCTTACTACGAGCAGTACTTC. This encodes CASRPGTAYYEQYF.